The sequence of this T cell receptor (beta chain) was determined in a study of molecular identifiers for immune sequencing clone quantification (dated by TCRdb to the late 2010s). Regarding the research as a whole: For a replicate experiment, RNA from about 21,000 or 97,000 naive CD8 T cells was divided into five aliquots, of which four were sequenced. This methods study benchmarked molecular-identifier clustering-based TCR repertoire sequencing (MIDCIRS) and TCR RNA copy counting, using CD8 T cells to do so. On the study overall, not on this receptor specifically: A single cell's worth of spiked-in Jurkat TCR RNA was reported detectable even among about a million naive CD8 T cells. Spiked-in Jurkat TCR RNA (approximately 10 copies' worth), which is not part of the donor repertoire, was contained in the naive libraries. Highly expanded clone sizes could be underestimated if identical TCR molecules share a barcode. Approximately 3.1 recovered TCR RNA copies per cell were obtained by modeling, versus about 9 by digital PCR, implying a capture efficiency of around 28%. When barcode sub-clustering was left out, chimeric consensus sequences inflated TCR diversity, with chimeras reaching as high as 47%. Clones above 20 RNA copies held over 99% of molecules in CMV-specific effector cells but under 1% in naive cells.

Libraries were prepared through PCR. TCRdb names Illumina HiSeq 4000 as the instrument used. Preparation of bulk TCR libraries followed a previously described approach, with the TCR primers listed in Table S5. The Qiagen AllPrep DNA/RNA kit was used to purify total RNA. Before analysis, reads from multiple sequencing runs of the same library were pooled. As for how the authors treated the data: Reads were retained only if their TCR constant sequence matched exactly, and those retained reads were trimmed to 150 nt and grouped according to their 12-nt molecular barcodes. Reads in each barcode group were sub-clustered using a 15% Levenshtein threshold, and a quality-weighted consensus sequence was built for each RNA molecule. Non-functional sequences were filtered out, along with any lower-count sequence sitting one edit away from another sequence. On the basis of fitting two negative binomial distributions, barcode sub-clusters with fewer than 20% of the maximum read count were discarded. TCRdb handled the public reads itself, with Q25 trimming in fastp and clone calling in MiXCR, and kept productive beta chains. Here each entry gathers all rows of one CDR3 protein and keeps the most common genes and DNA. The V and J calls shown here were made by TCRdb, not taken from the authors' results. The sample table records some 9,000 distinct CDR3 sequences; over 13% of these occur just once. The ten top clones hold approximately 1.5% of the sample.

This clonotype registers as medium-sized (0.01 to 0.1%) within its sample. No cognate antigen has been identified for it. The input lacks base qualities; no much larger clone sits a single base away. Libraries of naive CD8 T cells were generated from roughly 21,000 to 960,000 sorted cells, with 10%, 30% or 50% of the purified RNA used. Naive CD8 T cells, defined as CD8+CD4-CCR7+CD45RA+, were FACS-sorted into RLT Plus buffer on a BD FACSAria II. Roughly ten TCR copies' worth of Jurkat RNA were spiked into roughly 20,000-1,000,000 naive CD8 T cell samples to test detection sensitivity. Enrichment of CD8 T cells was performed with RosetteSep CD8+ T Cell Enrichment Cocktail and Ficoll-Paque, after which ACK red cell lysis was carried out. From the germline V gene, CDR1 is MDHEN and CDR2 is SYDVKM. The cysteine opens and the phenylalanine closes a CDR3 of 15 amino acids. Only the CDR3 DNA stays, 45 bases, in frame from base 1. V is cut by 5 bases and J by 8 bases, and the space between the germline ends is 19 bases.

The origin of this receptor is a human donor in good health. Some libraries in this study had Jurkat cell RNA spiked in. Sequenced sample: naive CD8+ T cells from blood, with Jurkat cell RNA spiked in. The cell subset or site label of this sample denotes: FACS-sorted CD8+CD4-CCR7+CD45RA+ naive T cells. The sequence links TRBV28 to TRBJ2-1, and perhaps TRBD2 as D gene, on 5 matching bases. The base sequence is TGTGCCAGCAGTCCCCGCCCGGACTCCACGGATGAGCAGTTCTTC. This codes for CASSPRPDSTDEQFF.